This TCR beta chain originates from a study of vaccination and CD4 T cells after COVID-19. In the study overall: Six men and four women formed the convalescents, two being Hispanic. Each control culture was treated with a CEFX pool, an HIV-1 Nef pool, or no peptide.

Treatment denoted: approximately 10-day PBMC culture with coronavirus spike peptide pools or control peptides (ViraFEST assay). Oncomine TCR Beta short-read sequencing was applied to DNA from cultured CD4+ T cells. CD4+ T cells were cultured, and genomic DNA was extracted from them. Using its own MiXCR run on the PCR reads, TCRdb lists one record per CDR3 protein. The sample consists of about 14,000 distinct CDR3 sequences, about 60% of them appearing once. The V end was cut by 1 base, the J end by 4 bases, with 14 bases between. The CDR3 is made up of 15 amino acids. Germline V CDR1 and CDR2: DFQATT, SNEGSKA (reference sequence). Concerning this clonotype: Its antigen is as yet unknown.

The TCR was taken from a human donor who had recovered from COVID-19. The V call is TRBV20-1, the J call TRBJ2-1; D is possibly TRBD1 (6 bases). The material sequenced was CD4+ T cells from blood, cultured in vitro. The CDR3 DNA follows: TGCAGTGCTAGAGTACAGGGACCATATTACAATGAGCAGTTCTTC. This gives the protein CSARVQGPYYNEQFF.